Sequencing of this TCR beta chain was carried out in a study of human T cells and chemical hapten exposure. Study as a whole: Read at 6 days, the patch tests placed 0.01% DPC on the upper back.

Study findings and constraints: Against controls, expanded TCRs gave rise to significantly more large CDR3 similarity clusters.

During construction of the library, unique molecular identifiers were attached to individual cDNA molecules for quantitative, reproducible TCR counting. TCRdb fed the RACE reads into MiXCR, producing one record per CDR3 protein. The sample holds about 48,000 distinct CDR3 sequences; over 9.5% are singletons and the top ten take roughly 15%. In its sample, this clonotype was seen many times. What it recognizes is unknown. The CDR3 is 13 amino acids. Germline V CDR1 and CDR2: MGHRA, YSYEKL. V was clipped by 6 bases and J by 1 base, with 9 bases between them. Time point specified: patch test 3, about 24 weeks after DPC sensitization. Treatment: therapeutic diphenylcyclopropenone sensitization with weekly scalp DPC. The study enrolled 18 to 70-year-old alopecia patients suitable for DPC.

The origin of this receptor is a woman between 40 and 50 years old with alopecia areata. Some clones in this sample may be carry-over from other donors' samples. Sample: whole blood, taken in connection with sensitization to the hapten diphenylcyclopropenone (DPC). The V and J genes are TRBV4-1 and TRBJ1-1; D gene ambiguous. The CDR3 is CASSLGGNTEAFF. CDR3 nucleotides: TGCGCCAGCAGTTTAGGAGGGAACACTGAAGCTTTCTTT.